This T cell receptor beta chain originates from a study of shared clonotypes between healthy human individuals. Regarding the study as a whole: Clonotype sharing across a few donors was observed for around 4.8% of naive CD4 clonotypes.

Generated by immunoSEQ multiplex PCR, the TCRdb table keeps only in-frame clones and is missing some. The repertoire consists of 2 million to 2.5 million clones, with 85% to 95% occurring once and the leading ten covering 0.39%. As regards this clone: What it binds is not known. This sample includes further DNA sequences coding for the same CDR3.

Material: naive CD4+ T cells from PBMCs. Indicated subset: CD45RA+ positively selected. The sequence derives from a man aged 18 to 30 in good health. Some clones in this sample may be carry-over from other donors' samples.

Written as DNA, the CDR3 is TGCGCCAGCAGTCTCTTTAGCGGGAGCTCCTACAATGAGCAGTTCTTC. This sequence encodes CASSLFSGSSYNEQFF. The chain carries TRBV5-1 and TRBJ2-1, with 9 nucleotides matching TRBD2. The CDR3 runs to 16 residues. Germline CDR1 reads SGHRS; CDR2 reads YFSETQ. V was pared by 5 bases and J by 0 bases, with 6 bases of the junction left unmatched.